This record covers a single T cell receptor beta chain. The antigen is unknown. V shed 6 bases and J 5 bases; nucleotides not matched to a gene: 6. CDR1 is MNHNS and CDR2 is SASEGT in the germline V gene. This CDR3 contains 13 residues. These data originate in a study of cytomegalovirus exposure and HLA in healthy donors. Whole-study results and caveats: Reportedly, HLA-A and HLA-B alleles of most subjects were accurately predicted from TCR beta. The classifier reportedly diagnosed cytomegalovirus status with high sensitivity and specificity.

The PCR used 60 Vbeta and 13 Jbeta primers. Assay: immunoSEQ multiplex PCR; the TCRdb copy retains only in-frame clones and omits some. The table lists 210,000 or so clones, about three quarters of them singletons. The receptor's source is a woman aged 55-75 years in good health and CMV-seropositive. This chain links TRBV6-1 with TRBJ2-7; 8 positions agree with TRBD1. The specimen sequenced was PBMCs. The CDR3: CASRDREMDEQYF. The DNA of the CDR3 is TGTGCCAGCAGGGACAGGGAGATGGACGAGCAGTACTTC.